The T cell receptor beta chain under discussion was sequenced for a study of T-cell memory formation after mild COVID-19. Study findings and constraints: Pre-infection memory showed some responding clones, and this suggested that cross-reactive memory joined. Whether day 37 second-wave clones are SARS-CoV-2-specific was not confirmed. CD4+ contracting clones lay mainly in CM and EM, CD8+ ones in EMRA.

This clonotype was counted between two and nine times. Its target is unknown. Constant-segment-primed 5'RACE gave TCR alpha and TCR beta cDNA libraries with sample barcodes and UMIs. TCRdb itself ran the 5' RACE reads through MiXCR, one entry per CDR3 protein. The data show roughly 190,000 distinct CDR3 sequences, more than 9% seen once. The germline gives CDR1 WSHSY, CDR2 SAAADI. Trimming at V came to 6 bases and at J to 7 bases, leaving 19 bases not matched to a gene. This CDR3 is 17 amino acids long. The sequence came from a man between 18 and 35 years old who had mild COVID-19 (a few samples of this study predate the infection). Cell type and time point are not known. Source material: PBMCs or a T cell subset sorted from them (not recorded which). J is TRBJ2-3 and V is TRBV10-2, with 7 bases identical to TRBD1. CDR3 coding DNA: TGCGCCAGCAGCACGGGACAGCCGTCCCCAATCGTAAATACGCAGTATTTT. Translation gives CASSTGQPSPIVNTQYF.